This T cell receptor (beta chain) was recorded in a study of cytomegalovirus exposure and HLA in healthy donors. This clone showed up just once. Unmatched junction bases numbered 12, after V lost 0 bases and J lost 6 bases. This CDR3 comprises 18 residues. Looked up from germline, CDR1 is SGDLS and CDR2 is YYNGEE. Profiling relied on immunoSEQ multiplex PCR, and the TCRdb table lists in-frame clones only, not all of them. The sample lists 90,000 to 150,000 clones; roughly 84% were seen once. The rearrangement links TRBV9 to TRBJ2-1, with 10 bases matching TRBD2. The sequenced material came from PBMCs. This clonotype originated in a young woman in good health and CMV-seronegative. The CDR3 spells CASSVEGYQRGGRNEQFF. As DNA, the CDR3 is TGTGCCAGCAGCGTAGAGGGGTATCAGCGGGGGGGCCGCAATGAGCAGTTCTTC.